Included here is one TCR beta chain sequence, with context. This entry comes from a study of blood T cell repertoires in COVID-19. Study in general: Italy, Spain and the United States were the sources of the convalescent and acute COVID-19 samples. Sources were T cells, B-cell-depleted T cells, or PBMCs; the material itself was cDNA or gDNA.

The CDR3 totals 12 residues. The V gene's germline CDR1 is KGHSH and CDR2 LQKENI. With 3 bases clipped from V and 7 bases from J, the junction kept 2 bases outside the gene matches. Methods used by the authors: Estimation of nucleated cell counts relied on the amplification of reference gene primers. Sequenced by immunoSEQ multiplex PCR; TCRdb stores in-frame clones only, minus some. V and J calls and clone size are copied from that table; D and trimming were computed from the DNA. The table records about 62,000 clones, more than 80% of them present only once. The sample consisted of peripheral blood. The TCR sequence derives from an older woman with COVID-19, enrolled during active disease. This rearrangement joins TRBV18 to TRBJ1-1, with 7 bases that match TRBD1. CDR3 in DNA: TGTGCCAGCTCACCGGGACAGATTGAAGCTTTCTTT. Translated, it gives CASSPGQIEAFF.